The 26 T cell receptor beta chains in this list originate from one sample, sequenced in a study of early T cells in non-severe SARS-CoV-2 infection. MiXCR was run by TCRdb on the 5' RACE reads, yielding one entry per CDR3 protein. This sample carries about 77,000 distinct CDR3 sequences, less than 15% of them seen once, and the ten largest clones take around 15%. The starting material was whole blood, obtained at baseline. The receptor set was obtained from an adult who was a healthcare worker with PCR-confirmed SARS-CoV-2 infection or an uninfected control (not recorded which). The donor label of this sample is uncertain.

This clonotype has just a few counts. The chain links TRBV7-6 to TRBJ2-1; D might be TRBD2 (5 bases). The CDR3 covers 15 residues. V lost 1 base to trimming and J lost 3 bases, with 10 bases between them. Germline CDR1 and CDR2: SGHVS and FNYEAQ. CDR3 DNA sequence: TGTGCCAGCAGCTTAGTTGGTGAGGGCTACAATGAGCAGTTCTTC. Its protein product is CASSLVGEGYNEQFF.

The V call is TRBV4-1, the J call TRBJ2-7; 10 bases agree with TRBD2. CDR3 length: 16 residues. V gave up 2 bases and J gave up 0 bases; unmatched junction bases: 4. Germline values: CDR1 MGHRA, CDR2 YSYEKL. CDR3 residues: CASSQLTSGPSYEQYF. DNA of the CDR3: TGCGCCAGCAGCCAACTGACTAGCGGGCCCTCCTACGAGCAGTACTTC.

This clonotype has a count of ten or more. CDR3 DNA sequence: TGTGCCAGCAGCTTATATGAGGCTACTGAAGCTTTCTTT. Translating gives CASSLYEATEAFF. The rearrangement links TRBV7-9 to TRBJ1-1; D gene ambiguous. The CDR3 sequence is 13 residues long. V lost 2 bases to trimming and J lost 5 bases, with 9 bases between them. CDR1 is SEHNR, CDR2 FQNEAQ, per germline (reference sequence).

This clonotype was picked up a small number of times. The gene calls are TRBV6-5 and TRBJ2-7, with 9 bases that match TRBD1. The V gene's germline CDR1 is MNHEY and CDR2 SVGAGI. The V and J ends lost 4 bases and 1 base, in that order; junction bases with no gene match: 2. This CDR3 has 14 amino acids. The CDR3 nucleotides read TGTGCCAGCAGTTCGGGGACAGGGTCCTACGAGCAGTACTTC. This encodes CASSSGTGSYEQYF.

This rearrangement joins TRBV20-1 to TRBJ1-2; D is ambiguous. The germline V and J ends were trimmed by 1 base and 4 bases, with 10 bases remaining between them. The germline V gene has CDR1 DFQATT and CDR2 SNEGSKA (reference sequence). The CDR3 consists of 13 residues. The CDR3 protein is CSARGLGSYGYTF. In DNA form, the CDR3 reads TGCAGTGCTAGAGGCCTAGGGAGCTATGGCTACACCTTC.

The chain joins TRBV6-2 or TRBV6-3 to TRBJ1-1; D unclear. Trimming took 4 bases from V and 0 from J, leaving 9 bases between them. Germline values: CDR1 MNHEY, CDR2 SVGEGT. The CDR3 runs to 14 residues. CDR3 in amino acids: CASSSWRMNTEAFF. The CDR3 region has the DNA TGTGCCAGCAGTTCCTGGAGGATGAACACTGAAGCTTTCTTT.

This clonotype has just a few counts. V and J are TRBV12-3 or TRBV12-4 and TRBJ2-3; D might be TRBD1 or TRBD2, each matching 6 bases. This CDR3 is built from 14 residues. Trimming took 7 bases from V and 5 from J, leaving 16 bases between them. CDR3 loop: CASTPWGAQDTQYF. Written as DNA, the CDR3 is TGTGCCAGCACCCCATGGGGGGCGCAAGATACGCAGTATTTT.

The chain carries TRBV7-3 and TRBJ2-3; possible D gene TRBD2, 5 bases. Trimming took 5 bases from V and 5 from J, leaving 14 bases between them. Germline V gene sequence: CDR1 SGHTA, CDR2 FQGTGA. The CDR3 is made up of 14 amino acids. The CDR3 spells CASSVSGLGDTQYF. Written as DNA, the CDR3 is TGTGCCAGCAGCGTAAGCGGACTTGGAGATACGCAGTATTTT.

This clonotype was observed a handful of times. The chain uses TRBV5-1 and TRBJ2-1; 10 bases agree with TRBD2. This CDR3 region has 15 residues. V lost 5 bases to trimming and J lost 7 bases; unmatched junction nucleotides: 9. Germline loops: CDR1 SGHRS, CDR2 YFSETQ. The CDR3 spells CASSFGLADYNEQFF. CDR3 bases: TGCGCCAGCAGTTTCGGACTAGCGGACTATAATGAGCAGTTCTTC.

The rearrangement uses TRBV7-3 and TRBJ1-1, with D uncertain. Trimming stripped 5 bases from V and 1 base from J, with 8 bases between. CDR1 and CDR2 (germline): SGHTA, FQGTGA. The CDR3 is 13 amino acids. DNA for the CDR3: TGTGCCAGCAGCCAGGTGGCGAACACTGAAGCTTTCTTT. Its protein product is CASSQVANTEAFF.

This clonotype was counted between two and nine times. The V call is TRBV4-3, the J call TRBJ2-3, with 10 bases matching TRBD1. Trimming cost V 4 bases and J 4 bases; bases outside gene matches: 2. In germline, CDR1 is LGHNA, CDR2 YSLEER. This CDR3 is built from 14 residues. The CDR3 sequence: CASSPGQGSDTQYF. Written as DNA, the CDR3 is TGCGCCAGCAGCCCGGGACAGGGGTCAGATACGCAGTATTTT.

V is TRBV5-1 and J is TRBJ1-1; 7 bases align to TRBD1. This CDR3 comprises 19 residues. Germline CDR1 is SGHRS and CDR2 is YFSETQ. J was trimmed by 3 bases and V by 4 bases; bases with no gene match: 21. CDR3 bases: TGCGCCAGCAGCCTGAATAGGGGGCCCTCAGGTGTGATGGACACTGAAGCTTTCTTT. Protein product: CASSLNRGPSGVMDTEAFF.

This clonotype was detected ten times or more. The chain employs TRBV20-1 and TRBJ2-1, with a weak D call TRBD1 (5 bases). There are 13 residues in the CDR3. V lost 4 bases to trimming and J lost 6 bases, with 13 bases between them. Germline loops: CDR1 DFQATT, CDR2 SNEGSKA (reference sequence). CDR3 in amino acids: CSAKDNWANEQFF. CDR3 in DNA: TGCAGTGCTAAGGACAACTGGGCCAATGAGCAGTTCTTC.

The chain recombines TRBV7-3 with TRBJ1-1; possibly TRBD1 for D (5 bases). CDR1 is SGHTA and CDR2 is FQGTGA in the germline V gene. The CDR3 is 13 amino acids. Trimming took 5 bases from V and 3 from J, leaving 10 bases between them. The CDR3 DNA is TGTGCCAGCAGCCCGTTCAGGGACACTGAAGCTTTCTTT. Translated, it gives CASSPFRDTEAFF.

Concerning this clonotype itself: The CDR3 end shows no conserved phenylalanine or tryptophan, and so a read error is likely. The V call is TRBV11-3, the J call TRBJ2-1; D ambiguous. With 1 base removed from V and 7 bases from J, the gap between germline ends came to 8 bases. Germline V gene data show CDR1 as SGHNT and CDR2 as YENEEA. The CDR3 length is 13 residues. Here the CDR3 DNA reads TGTGCCAGCAGCTTAGCCCGGCGGAATGAGCAGTTCTCC. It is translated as CASSLARRNEQFS.

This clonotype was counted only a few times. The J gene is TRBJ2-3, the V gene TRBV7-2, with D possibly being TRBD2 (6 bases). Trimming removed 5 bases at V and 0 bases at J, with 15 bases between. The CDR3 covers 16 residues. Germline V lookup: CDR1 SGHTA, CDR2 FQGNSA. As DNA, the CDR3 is TGTGCCAGCAGCCCGCCCAGACTAGGCAGCACAGATACGCAGTATTTT. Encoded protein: CASSPPRLGSTDTQYF.

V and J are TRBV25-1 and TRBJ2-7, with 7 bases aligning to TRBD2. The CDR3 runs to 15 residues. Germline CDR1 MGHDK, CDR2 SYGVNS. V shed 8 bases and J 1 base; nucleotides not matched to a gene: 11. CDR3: CASGEWSGKSYEQYF. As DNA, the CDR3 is TGTGCCAGCGGGGAGTGGAGCGGGAAATCCTACGAGCAGTACTTC.

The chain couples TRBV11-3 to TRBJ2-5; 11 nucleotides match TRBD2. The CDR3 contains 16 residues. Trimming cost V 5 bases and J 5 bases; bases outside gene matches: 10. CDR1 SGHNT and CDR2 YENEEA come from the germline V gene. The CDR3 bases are TGTGCCAGCAGCCTCCTAGCGGGGGGTAGTCGGGAGACCCAGTACTTC. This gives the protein CASSLLAGGSRETQYF.

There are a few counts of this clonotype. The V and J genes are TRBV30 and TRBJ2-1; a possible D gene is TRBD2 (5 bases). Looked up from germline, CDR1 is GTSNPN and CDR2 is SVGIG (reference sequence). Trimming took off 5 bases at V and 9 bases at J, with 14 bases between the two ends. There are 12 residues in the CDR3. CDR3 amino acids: CAWGLKSGEQFF. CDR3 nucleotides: TGTGCCTGGGGACTCAAAAGTGGTGAGCAGTTCTTC.

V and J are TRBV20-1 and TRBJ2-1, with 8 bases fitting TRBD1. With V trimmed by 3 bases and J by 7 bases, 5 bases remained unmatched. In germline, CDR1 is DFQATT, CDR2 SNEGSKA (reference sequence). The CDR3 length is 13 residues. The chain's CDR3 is CSARQGAQNEQFF. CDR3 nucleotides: TGCAGTGCTAGGCAGGGGGCCCAAAATGAGCAGTTCTTC.

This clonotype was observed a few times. CDR3 amino acids: CASSQGQSTDTQYF. The CDR3 nucleotides read TGTGCCAGCAGCCAGGGACAGAGCACAGATACGCAGTATTTT. J is TRBJ2-3 and V is TRBV7-3, with TRBD1 identical over 7 bases. The V gene's germline CDR1 is SGHTA and CDR2 FQGTGA. The junction had 2 bases not matched to a gene; V was cut back by 5 bases and J by 0 bases. The CDR3 totals 14 residues.

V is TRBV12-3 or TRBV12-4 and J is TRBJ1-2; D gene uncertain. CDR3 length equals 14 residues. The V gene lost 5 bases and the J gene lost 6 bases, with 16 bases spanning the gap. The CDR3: CASSPPRGIHGYTF. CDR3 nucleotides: TGTGCCAGCAGTCCGCCTCGAGGAATCCATGGCTACACCTTC.

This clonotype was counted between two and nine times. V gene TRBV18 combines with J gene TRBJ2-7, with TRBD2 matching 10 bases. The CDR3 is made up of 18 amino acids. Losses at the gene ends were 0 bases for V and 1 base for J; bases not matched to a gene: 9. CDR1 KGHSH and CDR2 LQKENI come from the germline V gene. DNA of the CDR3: TGTGCCAGCTCACCACCGGGGGTAGCGGGGGGCCGTTCCTACGAGCAGTACTTC. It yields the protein CASSPPGVAGGRSYEQYF.

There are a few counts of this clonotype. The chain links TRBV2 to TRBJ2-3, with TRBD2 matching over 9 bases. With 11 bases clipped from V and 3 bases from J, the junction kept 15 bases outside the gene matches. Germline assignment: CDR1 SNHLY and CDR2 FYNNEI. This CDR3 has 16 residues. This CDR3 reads CAGKKTGTSSTDTQYF. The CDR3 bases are TGTGCCGGAAAGAAAACCGGGACTAGCTCAACAGATACGCAGTATTTT.

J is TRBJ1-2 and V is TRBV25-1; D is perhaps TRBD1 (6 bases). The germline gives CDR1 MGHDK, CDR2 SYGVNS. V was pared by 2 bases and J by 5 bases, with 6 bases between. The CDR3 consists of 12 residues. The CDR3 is CASSEQGYGYTF. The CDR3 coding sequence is TGTGCCAGCAGTGAACAGGGGTATGGCTACACCTTC.

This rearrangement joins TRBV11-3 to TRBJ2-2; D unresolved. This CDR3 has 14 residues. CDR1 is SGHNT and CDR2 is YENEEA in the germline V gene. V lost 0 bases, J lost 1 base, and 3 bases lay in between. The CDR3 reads CASSLDRNTGELFF. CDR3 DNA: TGTGCCAGCAGCTTAGACAGGAACACCGGGGAGCTGTTTTTT.